The 16 T cell receptor beta chains reported below all come from one sample, sequenced in a study of CD8+CD57+ T cells in acquired aplastic anemia. TCR beta VDJ and CDR3 profiles were obtained from a genomic DNA template. MiXCR, applied by TCRdb to the reads, yields one record per CDR3 protein. The table has roughly 160,000 distinct CDR3 sequences, under 75% seen once; the top ten hold about 41%. The sequenced sample consisted of sorted CD4+, CD8+, or CD8+CD57+ T cells (not recorded which) from PBMCs. Receptors were obtained from a human donor in good health.

The chain recombines TRBV7-9 with TRBJ2-3; 9 nucleotides line up with TRBD2. Germline CDR1 is SEHNR and CDR2 is FQNEAQ (reference sequence). V dropped 4 bases and J dropped 4; count of bases not matched to a gene: 12. This CDR3 is built from 17 residues. CDR3 loop: CASSSGVASGNADTQYF. The DNA of the CDR3 is TGTGCCAGCAGCTCTGGGGTGGCTAGCGGGAACGCAGATACGCAGTATTTT.

The chain combines TRBV7-9 with TRBJ1-6; TRBD1 agrees at 8 bases. This CDR3 contains 16 residues. After removal of 2 bases from V and 11 bases from J, the junction contained 11 bases not matched to a gene. Looked up from germline, CDR1 is SEHNR and CDR2 is FQNEAQ (reference sequence). CDR3 coding DNA: TGTGCCAGCAGCTTACGGGGACAGGCCCAGGGTACACCCCTCCACTTT. This encodes CASSLRGQAQGTPLHF.

The CDR3, as DNA: TGTGCCAGTAAGCGGGAGGGCCTAAGCTCCTACAATGAGCAGTTCTTC. Amino acid sequence: CASKREGLSSYNEQFF. The chain joins TRBV7-3 to TRBJ2-1; TRBD2 matches 10 bases. The CDR3 is 16 amino acids. V gave up 9 bases and J gave up 0 bases; unmatched junction bases: 8. Germline V gives CDR1 SGHTA, CDR2 FQGTGA.

This clonotype was detected ten times or more. The J gene is TRBJ2-7, the V gene TRBV3-1, with D possibly being TRBD2 (6 bases). Germline CDR1 LGHDT, CDR2 YNNKEL (reference sequence). The CDR3 sequence is 15 residues long. Trimming took 1 base from V and 1 from J, leaving 11 bases between them. The CDR3, as DNA: TGTGCCAGCAGCCAAGTTGCGGGACCGTCCTACGAGCAGTACTTC. Translation: CASSQVAGPSYEQYF.

Many counts were recorded for this clonotype. The CDR3 protein is CATSRDTGAANEKLFF. The CDR3 bases are TGTGCCACCAGCAGAGATACAGGGGCAGCTAATGAAAAACTGTTTTTT. The V gene is TRBV15, the J gene TRBJ1-4, with TRBD1 matching over 7 bases. The CDR3 extends over 16 amino acids. Germline V gives CDR1 LNHNV, CDR2 YYDKDF (reference sequence). Trimming at V came to 0 bases and at J to 3 bases, leaving 4 bases not matched to a gene.

V and J are TRBV20-1 and TRBJ1-1; tentative D call: TRBD1 (5 bases). The V gene lost 1 base and the J gene lost 6 bases, with 18 bases spanning the gap. The length of the CDR3 is 15 residues. Germline V gene data show CDR1 as DFQATT and CDR2 as SNEGSKA (reference sequence). The CDR3 loop reads CSARGRGSLSPEAFF. Written as DNA, the CDR3 is TGCAGTGCTAGAGGGAGGGGCAGTCTCTCTCCTGAAGCTTTCTTT.

Worth noting for this clonotype: A much larger clone lies one base from this, so it may be a read error. V usage is TRBV7-2 and J usage is TRBJ2-2; D is possibly TRBD2 (5 bases). The germline CDR1 and CDR2 sequences are SGHTA and FQGNSA. V was shortened by 6 bases and J by 7 bases, with 15 bases between the two germline ends. The CDR3 is 14 residues long. CDR3 protein: CASSCLRGFGELFF. CDR3 DNA sequence: TGTGCCAGCAGTTGCTTGAGAGGGTTCGGGGAGCTGTTTTTT.

CDR3 protein: CASSEGGDRGGYGYTF. The DNA for the CDR3 is TGTGCCAGCAGTGAAGGAGGTGACAGGGGGGGATATGGCTACACCTTC. The genes are TRBV25-1 and TRBJ1-2; 9 bases fit TRBD1. Looked up from germline, CDR1 is MGHDK and CDR2 is SYGVNS. CDR3 length: 16 amino acids. The trim removed 2 bases at V and 5 bases at J, leaving 9 bases unmatched.

This clonotype was counted ten times or more. The gene calls are TRBV7-9 and TRBJ2-7; D possibly uses TRBD1 or TRBD2 (5 bases each). Trimming stripped 1 base from V and 7 bases from J, with 17 bases between. Germline lookup yields CDR1 SEHNR and CDR2 FQNEAQ (reference sequence). The CDR3 covers 15 residues. The CDR3: CASSLGSGRFGEQYF. Here the CDR3 DNA reads TGTGCCAGCAGCTTAGGCTCAGGGAGATTTGGGGAGCAGTACTTC.

The gene calls are TRBV29-1 and TRBJ2-5, with 7 bases identical to TRBD1. Germline CDR1 reads SQVTM; CDR2 reads ANQGSEA. The length of the CDR3 is 12 residues. With V trimmed by 8 bases and J by 2 bases, 5 bases remained unmatched. CDR3 nucleotide sequence: TGCAGCACCACACAGGGGCAAGAGACCCAGTACTTC. It encodes CSTTQGQETQYF. Using reference TRBV29-1 and TRBJ2-5 for the parts outside the CDR3, the full variable domain is SAVISQKPSRDICQRGTSLTIQCQVDSQVTMMFWYRQQPGQSLTLIATANQGSEATYESGFVIDKFPISRPNLTFSTLTVSNMSPEDSSIYLCSTTQGQETQYFGPGTRLLVL.

This chain links TRBV19 with TRBJ2-7; 7 positions match TRBD1. Germline CDR1 is LNHDA and CDR2 is SQIVND (reference sequence). The CDR3 sequence is 15 residues long. The V gene end was trimmed by 5 bases and the J gene end by 4 bases; junction bases not matched to a gene: 11. CDR3 nucleotides: TGTGCCAGTAGTGCCCGGGACAGCATGATATACGAGCAGTACTTC. Residues: CASSARDSMIYEQYF.

The chain combines TRBV10-3 with TRBJ2-1; 15 nucleotides line up with TRBD2. V shed 6 bases, J shed 4 bases, and the junction held 1 base outside the gene matches. The germline CDR1 and CDR2 sequences are ENHRY and SYGVKD. This CDR3 is 15 amino acids long. CDR3 protein: CAISGTSGGYNEQFF. DNA of the CDR3: TGTGCCATCAGCGGGACTAGCGGGGGGTACAATGAGCAGTTCTTC.

This clonotype has only one observation. The V and J genes are TRBV20-1 and TRBJ2-7, with 9 bases that match TRBD1. Germline CDR1 DFQATT, CDR2 SNEGSKA (reference sequence). The CDR3 sequence is 13 residues long. The V gene end was trimmed by 4 bases and the J gene end by 4 bases; junction bases not matched to a gene: 5. The CDR3 protein is CSAKGQGLYEQYF. Written as DNA, the CDR3 is TGCAGTGCTAAGGGACAGGGTCTTTACGAGCAGTACTTC.

This clonotype was seen a few times. The chain combines TRBV5-1 with TRBJ2-3; 7 nucleotides agree with TRBD2. After removal of 5 bases from V and 3 bases from J, the junction contained 9 bases not matched to a gene. The CDR3 is 15 residues long. Germline lookup yields CDR1 SGHRS and CDR2 YFSETQ. CDR3 DNA: TGCGCCAGCAGTTGGAAGCGGGATGGAACAGATACGCAGTATTTT. This encodes CASSWKRDGTDTQYF.

The chain joins TRBV9 to TRBJ2-7; 7 nucleotides line up with TRBD1. The trim removed 4 bases at V and 2 bases at J, leaving 6 bases unmatched. Germline-derived CDR1 and CDR2 are SGDLS and YYNGEE. The CDR3 is 14 amino acids. CDR3 DNA: TGTGCCAGCAGCTATGGACAGGATCCCTACGAGCAGTACTTC. This translates into CASSYGQDPYEQYF.

This clonotype was seen ten or more times. The chain has TRBV12-3 or TRBV12-4 and TRBJ1-1; D ambiguous. The CDR3 is 13 amino acids. V was shortened by 4 bases and J by 2 bases, with 8 bases between the two germline ends. The CDR3 DNA sequence: TGTGCCAGCAGTTCGCAACGCAACACTGAAGCTTTCTTT. As protein: CASSSQRNTEAFF.